A single sample gave rise to the 20 T cell receptor beta chains below, sequenced in a study of T cell changes during pregnancy in multiple sclerosis. Only in-frame clones appear in the TCRdb table, and some are missing; sequencing was by immunoSEQ multiplex PCR. The sample shows roughly 39,000 clones, roughly nine tenths of them seen only once. Specimen: CD4+ T cells from peripheral blood mononuclear cells, collected in the first trimester of pregnancy. The receptors shown here come from a female donor in good health, enrolled as a control in a pregnancy study.

The V gene is TRBV7-3, the J gene TRBJ2-5, with D perhaps matching TRBD2 (6 bases). V dropped 5 bases and J dropped 5 bases, with 12 bases sitting between them. Germline CDR1 SGHTA, CDR2 FQGTGA. The CDR3 extends over 13 amino acids. Here the CDR3 reads CASSRLAAETQYF. CDR3 DNA: TGTGCCAGCAGCCGATTAGCGGCGGAGACCCAGTACTTC.

A single count supports this clone. The chain couples TRBV25-1 to TRBJ2-7; TRBD2 matches at 7 bases. This CDR3 spans 16 amino acids. V lost 4 bases and J lost 4; bases outside the gene matches: 13. Germline CDR1 is MGHDK and CDR2 is SYGVNS. The CDR3 spells CASSAPSGRAGYEQYF. CDR3 bases: TGTGCCAGCAGTGCGCCCTCGGGTAGAGCGGGGTACGAGCAGTACTTC.

This clone was counted only a few times. This chain links TRBV30 with TRBJ1-1; D uncertain. CDR3 length: 12 amino acids. V lost 0 bases, J lost 5 bases, and 7 bases lay in between. Germline values: CDR1 GTSNPN, CDR2 SVGIG (reference sequence). As DNA, the CDR3 is TGTGCCTGGAGTGTAGCGGGGACTGAAGCTTTCTTT. It specifies CAWSVAGTEAFF.

This sequence joins TRBV19 and TRBJ2-3; maybe TRBD1 (5 bases). This CDR3 has 14 amino acids. V was cut by 5 bases and J by 3 bases, with 12 bases left in between. Germline loops: CDR1 LNHDA, CDR2 SQIVND (reference sequence). CDR3 sequence reads: CASSLDRFTDTQYF. The CDR3 DNA reads as TGTGCCAGTAGTCTCGACAGATTTACAGATACGCAGTATTTT.

The chain recombines TRBV28 with TRBJ1-1; no definite D call. Germline V gene sequence: CDR1 MDHEN, CDR2 SYDVKM. V gave up 7 bases and J gave up 0 bases, with 12 bases separating them. The CDR3 loop spans 14 amino acids. Here the CDR3 reads CASINMPMNTEAFF. The CDR3 DNA is TGTGCCAGCATCAACATGCCAATGAACACTGAAGCTTTCTTT.

This chain links TRBV5-8 with TRBJ2-2; D may be TRBD2 (6 bases). This CDR3 has 16 residues. Per the germline V gene, CDR1 is SGHTS and CDR2 is YDEGEE. V was cut by 2 bases and J by 0 bases, with 11 bases left in between. CDR3: CASSFGRKANTGELFF. In nucleotides, the CDR3 is TGTGCCAGCAGCTTTGGGAGGAAGGCGAACACCGGGGAGCTGTTTTTT.

The chain carries TRBV9 and TRBJ2-3; TRBD2 matches 14 bases. Germline assignment: CDR1 SGDLS and CDR2 YYNGEE. The CDR3 covers 19 residues. Trimming cost V 4 bases and J 5 bases; bases outside gene matches: 15. As DNA, the CDR3 is TGTGCCAGCAGCCCCGGGACTAGCGGGGGCCGAGGTTCTCTAGATACGCAGTATTTT. Translated, it gives CASSPGTSGGRGSLDTQYF.

On this clone: One junction end does not reproduce the germline sequence, and a read error may be involved. The chain recombines TRBV2 with TRBJ2-1; 8 bases line up with TRBD2. Germline values: CDR1 SNHLY, CDR2 FYNNEI. The length of the CDR3 is 16 residues. CDR3 DNA: TGTGCCAGCATCAGCGGGGGTGGGTTTAAAGGGAATGAGGAGTTCTTC. Its protein product is CASISGGGFKGNEEFF. Full variable domain (missing parts from reference TRBV2 and TRBJ2-1): EPEVTQTPSHQVTQMGQEVILRCVPISNHLYFYWYRQILGQKVEFLVSFYNNEISEKSEIFDDQFSVERPDGSNFTLKIRSTKLEDSAMYFCASISGGGFKGNEEFFGPGTRLTVL.

The chain couples TRBV30 to TRBJ1-5; D is ambiguous. V shed 5 bases and J shed 3 bases, with 11 bases lying between them. Per germline, CDR1 GTSNPN and CDR2 SVGIG (reference sequence). This CDR3 comprises 13 residues. CDR3 DNA sequence: TGTGCCTGGGGGCGCCATGACAATCAGCCCCAGCATTTT. This sequence encodes CAWGRHDNQPQHF.

This chain uses TRBV2 with TRBJ2-5; no clear D. The CDR3 covers 11 residues. Germline CDR1 is SNHLY and CDR2 is FYNNEI. V lost 8 bases to trimming and J lost 2 bases, with 6 bases between them. This CDR3 is CASRRQETQYF. In DNA form, the CDR3 reads TGTGCCAGCCGCAGACAAGAGACCCAGTACTTC.

Comments on this clone: The sample contains more than one DNA sequence encoding this CDR3. The rearrangement joins TRBV20-1 to TRBJ2-5; no clear D. CDR1 is DFQATT, CDR2 SNEGSKA, per germline (reference sequence). Trimming cost V 5 bases and J 4 bases, with 8 bases left between them. The CDR3 totals 11 residues. The CDR3 sequence is CSAASGETQYF. The CDR3 DNA sequence: TGCAGTGCTGCCTCGGGAGAGACCCAGTACTTC.

In DNA form, the CDR3 reads TGTGCCAGCAGCTTAGTGGGGGGAGTCGGGAACAATGAGCAGTTCTTC. It yields the protein CASSLVGGVGNNEQFF. The chain has TRBV7-2 and TRBJ2-1; tentatively, D is TRBD2 (6 bases). Deletions cut 1 base from V and 5 bases from J, with 15 bases between. Germline lookup yields CDR1 SGHTA and CDR2 FQGNSA. The CDR3 covers 16 residues. The entire variable domain, with the rest obtained from reference TRBV7-2 and TRBJ2-1, is as follows: GAGVSQSPSNKVTEKGKDVELRCDPISGHTALYWYRQSLGQGLEFLIYFQGNSAPDKSGLPSDRFSAERTGGSVSTLTIQRTQQEDSAVYLCASSLVGGVGNNEQFFGPGTRLTVL.

The CDR3 bases are TGTGCCATCAACGAGAACAGCCACAATCAGCCCCAGCATTTT. Translated: CAINENSHNQPQHF. The rearrangement uses TRBV10-3 and TRBJ1-5; D uncertain. Looked up from germline, CDR1 is ENHRY and CDR2 is SYGVKD. CDR3 size: 14 residues. V was pared by 7 bases and J by 3 bases, with 13 bases between.

This clone appeared a single time. The chain uses TRBV28 and TRBJ1-5; tentative D call: TRBD1 (5 bases). The CDR3 length is 15 residues. Germline lookup yields CDR1 MDHEN and CDR2 SYDVKM. V shed 8 bases and J shed 2 bases, with 16 bases lying between them. The CDR3 DNA is TGTGCCAGCCTTCTCTCCTCAGGGCGCAATCAGCCCCAGCATTTT. Protein sequence: CASLLSSGRNQPQHF.

The chain uses TRBV7-6 and TRBJ2-2, with D perhaps matching TRBD1 (8 bases). The germline V and J ends were trimmed by 5 bases and 4 bases, with 14 bases remaining between them. CDR1 and CDR2 (germline): SGHVS, FNYEAQ. The CDR3 loop spans 15 amino acids. CDR3 in DNA: TGTGCCAGCAGCACACAGGGGGGGGGCACCGGGGAGCTGTTTTTT. The encoded protein is CASSTQGGGTGELFF. The complete variable domain, with remaining parts taken from reference TRBV7-6 and TRBJ2-2, reads GAGVSQSPRYKVTKRGQDVALRCDPISGHVSLYWYRQALGQGPEFLTYFNYEAQQDKSGLPNDRFSAERPEGSISTLTIQRTEQRDSAMYRCASSTQGGGTGELFFGEGSRLTVL.

This clone has only one observation. The CDR3, as DNA: TGCGCCAGCAGCCAAGATCAAAGACTAGCTAACTATGGCTACACCTTC. It is translated as CASSQDQRLANYGYTF. The chain carries TRBV4-1 and TRBJ1-2; no definite D call. The length of the CDR3 is 16 residues. Trimming pared 0 bases from V and 0 bases from J, leaving 11 bases between. From germline, CDR1 is MGHRA and CDR2 YSYEKL.

The V call is TRBV27, the J call TRBJ1-4; D is undetermined. Per germline, CDR1 MNHEY and CDR2 SMNVEV (reference sequence). V was clipped by 5 bases and J by 6 bases, with 16 bases between them. The CDR3 consists of 15 residues. The CDR3 DNA reads TGTGCCAGCAGTCCCGGTGGGAGGGTATATGAAAAACTGTTTTTT. Residues: CASSPGGRVYEKLFF.

As DNA, the CDR3 is TGTGCCAGTACTGCGGGGGTCAACACCGGGGAGCTGTTTTTT. Translation: CASTAGVNTGELFF. The J gene is TRBJ2-2, the V gene TRBV6-1; 7 bases align to TRBD2. Trimming took 9 bases from V and 2 from J; bases not matched to a gene: 6. CDR3 size: 14 residues. Germline values: CDR1 MNHNS, CDR2 SASEGT.

Notes on this clone: Other DNA sequences in this specimen translate into the identical CDR3. The chain employs TRBV29-1 and TRBJ2-5, with D hard to call. The CDR3 runs 10 residues. V was trimmed by 4 bases and J by 5 bases, leaving 5 bases between them. Germline CDR1 is SQVTM and CDR2 is ANQGSEA. The CDR3 DNA follows: TGCAGCGTTGGTCGGGAGACCCAGTACTTC. Its translation is CSVGRETQYF. Based on the CDR3 plus reference TRBV29-1 and TRBJ2-5, the full variable domain is SAVISQKPSRDICQRGTSLTIQCQVDSQVTMMFWYRQQPGQSLTLIATANQGSEATYESGFVIDKFPISRPNLTFSTLTVSNMSPEDSSIYLCSVGRETQYFGPGTRLLVL.

This chain uses TRBV7-6 with TRBJ2-5; 9 positions agree with TRBD1. The CDR3 has 14 residues. J was trimmed by 4 bases and V by 1 base; bases with no gene match: 1. CDR1 is SGHVS, CDR2 FNYEAQ, per germline. The CDR3 reads CASSLETGGETQYF. The CDR3 bases are TGTGCCAGCAGCTTAGAGACAGGGGGAGAGACCCAGTACTTC.